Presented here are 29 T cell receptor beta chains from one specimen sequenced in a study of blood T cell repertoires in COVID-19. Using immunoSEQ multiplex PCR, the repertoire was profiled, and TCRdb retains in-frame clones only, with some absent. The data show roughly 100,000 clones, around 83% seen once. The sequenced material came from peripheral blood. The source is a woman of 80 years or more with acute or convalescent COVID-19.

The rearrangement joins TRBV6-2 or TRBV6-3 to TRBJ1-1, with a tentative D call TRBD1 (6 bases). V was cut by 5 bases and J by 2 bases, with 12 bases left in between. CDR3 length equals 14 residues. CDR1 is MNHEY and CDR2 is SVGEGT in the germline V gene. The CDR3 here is CASSDGQLNTEAFF. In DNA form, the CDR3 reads TGTGCCAGCAGTGACGGACAGTTAAACACTGAAGCTTTCTTT.

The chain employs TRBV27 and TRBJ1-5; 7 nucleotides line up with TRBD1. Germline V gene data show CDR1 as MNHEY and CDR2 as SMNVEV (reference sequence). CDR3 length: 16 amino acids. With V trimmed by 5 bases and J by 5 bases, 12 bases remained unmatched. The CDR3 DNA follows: TGTGCCAGCAGTGAGCCCGGGACAGAGACATATCAGCCCCAGCATTTT. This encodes CASSEPGTETYQPQHF.

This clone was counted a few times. The CDR3 DNA reads TGTGCCAGCACCATACAGGGGGCGGATGAAAAACTGTTTTTT. Translated: CASTIQGADEKLFF. The genes are TRBV2 and TRBJ1-4; 9 bases are shared with TRBD1. From germline, CDR1 is SNHLY and CDR2 FYNNEI. CDR3 length: 14 residues. V lost 7 bases to trimming and J lost 6 bases; unmatched junction nucleotides: 6.

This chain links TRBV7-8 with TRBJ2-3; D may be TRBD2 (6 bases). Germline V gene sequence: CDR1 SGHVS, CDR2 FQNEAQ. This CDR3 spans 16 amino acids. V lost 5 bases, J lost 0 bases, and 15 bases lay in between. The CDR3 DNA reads TGTGCCAGCAGCCGAGGGAGCGGGCAAAGCACAGATACGCAGTATTTT. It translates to CASSRGSGQSTDTQYF.

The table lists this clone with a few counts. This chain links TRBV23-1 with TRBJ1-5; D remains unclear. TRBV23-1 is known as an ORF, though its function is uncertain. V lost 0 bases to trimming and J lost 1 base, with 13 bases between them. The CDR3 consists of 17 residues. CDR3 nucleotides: TGCGCCAGCAGTCAATCGCGGAAACCGAGGAGCAATCAGCCCCAGCATTTT. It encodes CASSQSRKPRSNQPQHF.

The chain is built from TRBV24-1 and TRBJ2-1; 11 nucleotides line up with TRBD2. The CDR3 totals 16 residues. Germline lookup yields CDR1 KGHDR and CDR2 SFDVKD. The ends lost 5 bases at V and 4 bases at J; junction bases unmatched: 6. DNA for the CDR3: TGTGCCACCAGTGGTACTACTAGCGGGAGTTACAATGAGCAGTTCTTC. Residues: CATSGTTSGSYNEQFF.

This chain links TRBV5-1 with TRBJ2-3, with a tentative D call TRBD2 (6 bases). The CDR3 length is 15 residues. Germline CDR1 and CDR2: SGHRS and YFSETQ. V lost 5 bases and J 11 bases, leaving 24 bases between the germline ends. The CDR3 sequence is CASSSTALGGSGQYF. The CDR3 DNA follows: TGCGCCAGCAGTTCTACTGCTCTTGGTGGTAGCGGGCAGTATTTT.

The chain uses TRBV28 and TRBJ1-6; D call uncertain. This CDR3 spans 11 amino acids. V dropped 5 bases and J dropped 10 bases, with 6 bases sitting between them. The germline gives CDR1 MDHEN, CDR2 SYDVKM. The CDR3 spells CASSQESPLHF. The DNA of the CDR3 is TGTGCCAGCAGTCAGGAATCACCCCTCCACTTT.

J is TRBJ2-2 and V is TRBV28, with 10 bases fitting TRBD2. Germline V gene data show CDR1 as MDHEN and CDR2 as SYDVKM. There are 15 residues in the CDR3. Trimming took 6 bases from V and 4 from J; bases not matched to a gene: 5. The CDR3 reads CASRIAGGATGELFF. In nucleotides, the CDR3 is TGTGCCAGCAGGATAGCGGGAGGAGCCACCGGGGAGCTGTTTTTT.

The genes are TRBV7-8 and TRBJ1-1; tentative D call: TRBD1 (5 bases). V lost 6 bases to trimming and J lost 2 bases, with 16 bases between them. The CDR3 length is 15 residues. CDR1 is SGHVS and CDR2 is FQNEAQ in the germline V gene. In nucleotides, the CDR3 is TGTGCCAGCAGGCCAGATAAGCAGGGCAACACTGAAGCTTTCTTT. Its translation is CASRPDKQGNTEAFF.

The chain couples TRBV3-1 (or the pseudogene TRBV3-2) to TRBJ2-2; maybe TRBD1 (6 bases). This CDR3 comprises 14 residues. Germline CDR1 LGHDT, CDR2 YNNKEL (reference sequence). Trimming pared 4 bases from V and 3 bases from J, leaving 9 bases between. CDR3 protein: CASSRGQYTGELFF. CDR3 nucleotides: TGTGCCAGCAGCCGAGGACAGTACACCGGGGAGCTGTTTTTT.

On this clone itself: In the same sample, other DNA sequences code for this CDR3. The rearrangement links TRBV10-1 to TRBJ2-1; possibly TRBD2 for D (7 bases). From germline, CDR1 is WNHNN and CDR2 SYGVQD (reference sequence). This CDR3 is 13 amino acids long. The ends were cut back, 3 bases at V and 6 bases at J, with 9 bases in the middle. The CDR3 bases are TGCGCCAGCAGTGAAGGGGGGGGCAATGAGCAGTTCTTC. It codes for CASSEGGGNEQFF.

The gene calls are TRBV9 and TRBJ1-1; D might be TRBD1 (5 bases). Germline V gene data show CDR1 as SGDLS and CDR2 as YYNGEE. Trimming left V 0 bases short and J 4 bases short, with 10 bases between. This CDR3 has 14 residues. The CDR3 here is CASSVGGAATEAFF. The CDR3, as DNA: TGTGCCAGCAGCGTAGGGGGCGCTGCCACTGAAGCTTTCTTT.

Here the CDR3 DNA reads TGTGCCAGCTCCCGACCGACTAGCAGGACAGATACGCAGTATTTT. Residues: CASSRPTSRTDTQYF. The chain recombines TRBV2 with TRBJ2-3; 7 bases align to TRBD2. This CDR3 is 15 amino acids long. The ends lost 8 bases at V and 3 bases at J; junction bases unmatched: 11. The germline V gene has CDR1 SNHLY and CDR2 FYNNEI.

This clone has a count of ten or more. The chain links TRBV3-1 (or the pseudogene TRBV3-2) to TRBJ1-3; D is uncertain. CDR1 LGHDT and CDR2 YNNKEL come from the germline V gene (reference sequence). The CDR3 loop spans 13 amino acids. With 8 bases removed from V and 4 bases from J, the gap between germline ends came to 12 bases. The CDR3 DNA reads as TGTGCCAGCCGCGGAGGCCGCGGAAACACCATATATTTT. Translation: CASRGGRGNTIYF.

CDR3 loop: CASSLDSKLGGYTF. CDR3 DNA sequence: TGTGCCAGCAGCTTGGACTCAAAGTTGGGCGGCTACACCTTC. The genes are TRBV7-9 and TRBJ1-2; D is undetermined. Germline V gene sequence: CDR1 SEHNR, CDR2 FQNEAQ (reference sequence). The CDR3 contains 14 residues. Trimming cost V 3 bases and J 8 bases, with 16 bases left between them. The variable domain in full, completed from reference TRBV7-9 and TRBJ1-2, reads DTGVSQNPRHKITKRGQNVTFRCDPISEHNRLYWYRQTLGQGPEFLTYFQNEAQLEKSRLLSDRFSAERPKGSFSTLEIQRTEQGDSAMYLCASSLDSKLGGYTFGSGTRLTVV.

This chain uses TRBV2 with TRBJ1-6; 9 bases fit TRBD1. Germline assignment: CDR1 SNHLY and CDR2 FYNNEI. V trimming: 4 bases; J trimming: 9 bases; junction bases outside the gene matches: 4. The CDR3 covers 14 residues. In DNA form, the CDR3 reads TGTGCCAGCAGTGGACAGGGGGTAACTTCACCCCTCCACTTT. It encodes CASSGQGVTSPLHF. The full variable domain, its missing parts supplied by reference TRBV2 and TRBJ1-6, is EPEVTQTPSHQVTQMGQEVILRCVPISNHLYFYWYRQILGQKVEFLVSFYNNEISEKSEIFDDQFSVERPDGSNFTLKIRSTKLEDSAMYFCASSGQGVTSPLHFGNGTRLTVT.

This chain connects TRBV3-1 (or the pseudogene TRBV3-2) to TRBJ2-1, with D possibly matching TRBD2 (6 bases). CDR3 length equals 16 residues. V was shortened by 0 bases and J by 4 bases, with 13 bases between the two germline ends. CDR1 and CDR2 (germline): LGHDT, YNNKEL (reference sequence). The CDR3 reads CASSQDPGGLYNEQFF. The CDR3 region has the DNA TGTGCCAGCAGCCAAGACCCCGGGGGACTGTACAATGAGCAGTTCTTC.

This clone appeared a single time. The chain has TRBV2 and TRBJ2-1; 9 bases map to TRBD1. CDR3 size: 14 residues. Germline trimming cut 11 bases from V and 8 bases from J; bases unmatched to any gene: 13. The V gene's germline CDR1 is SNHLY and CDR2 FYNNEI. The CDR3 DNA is TGTGCCGGTGGATGGACAGGGGCCCTCGATGAGCAGTTCTTC. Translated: CAGGWTGALDEQFF.

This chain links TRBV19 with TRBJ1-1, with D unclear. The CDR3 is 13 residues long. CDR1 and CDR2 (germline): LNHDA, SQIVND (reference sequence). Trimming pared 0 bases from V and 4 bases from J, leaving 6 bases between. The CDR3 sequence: CASSIEVATEAFF. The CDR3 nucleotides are TGTGCCAGTAGTATAGAGGTGGCCACTGAAGCTTTCTTT.

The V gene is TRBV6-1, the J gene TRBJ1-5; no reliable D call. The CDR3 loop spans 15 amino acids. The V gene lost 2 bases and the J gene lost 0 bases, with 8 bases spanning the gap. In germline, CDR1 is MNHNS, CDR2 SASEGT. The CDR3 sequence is CASSEILYSNQPQHF. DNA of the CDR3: TGTGCCAGCAGTGAAATCCTTTATAGCAATCAGCCCCAGCATTTT.

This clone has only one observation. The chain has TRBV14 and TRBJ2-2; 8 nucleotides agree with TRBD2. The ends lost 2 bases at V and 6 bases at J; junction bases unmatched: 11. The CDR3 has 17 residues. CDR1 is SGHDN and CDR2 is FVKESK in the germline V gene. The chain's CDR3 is CASSQRTGLEVAGELFF. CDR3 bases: TGTGCCAGCAGCCAACGTACGGGACTAGAAGTGGCCGGGGAGCTGTTTTTT.

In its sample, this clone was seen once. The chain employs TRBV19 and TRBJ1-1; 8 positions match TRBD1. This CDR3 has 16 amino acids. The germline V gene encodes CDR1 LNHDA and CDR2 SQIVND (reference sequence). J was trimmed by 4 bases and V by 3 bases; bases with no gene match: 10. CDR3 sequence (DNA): TGTGCCAGTAGTATCGCAGGGGGCGCGATGGGCACTGAAGCTTTCTTT. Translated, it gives CASSIAGGAMGTEAFF.

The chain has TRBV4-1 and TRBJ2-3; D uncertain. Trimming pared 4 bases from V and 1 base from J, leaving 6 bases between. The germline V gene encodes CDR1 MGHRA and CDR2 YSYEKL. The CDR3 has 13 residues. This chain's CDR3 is CASSLQGTDTQYF. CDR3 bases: TGCGCCAGCAGCCTCCAGGGCACAGATACGCAGTATTTT.

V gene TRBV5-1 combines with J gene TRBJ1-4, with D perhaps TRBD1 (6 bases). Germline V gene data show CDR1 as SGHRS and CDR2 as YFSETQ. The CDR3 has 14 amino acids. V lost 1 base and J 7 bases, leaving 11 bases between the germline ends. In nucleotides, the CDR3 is TGCGCCAGCAGCTTGCAGGGGCGAGTTGAAAAACTGTTTTTT. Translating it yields CASSLQGRVEKLFF.

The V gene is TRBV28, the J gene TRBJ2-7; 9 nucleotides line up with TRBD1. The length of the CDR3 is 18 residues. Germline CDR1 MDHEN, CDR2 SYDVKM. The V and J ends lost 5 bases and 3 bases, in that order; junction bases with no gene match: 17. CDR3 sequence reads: CASSPHIKLDRGVYEQYF. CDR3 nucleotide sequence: TGTGCCAGCAGTCCCCATATCAAACTGGACAGGGGAGTCTACGAGCAGTACTTC.

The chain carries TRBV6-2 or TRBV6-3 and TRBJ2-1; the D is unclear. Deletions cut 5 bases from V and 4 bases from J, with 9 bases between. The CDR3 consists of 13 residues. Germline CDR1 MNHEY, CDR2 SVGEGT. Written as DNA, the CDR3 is TGTGCCAGCAGTAGAGACTTGTACAATGAGCAGTTCTTC. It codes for CASSRDLYNEQFF.

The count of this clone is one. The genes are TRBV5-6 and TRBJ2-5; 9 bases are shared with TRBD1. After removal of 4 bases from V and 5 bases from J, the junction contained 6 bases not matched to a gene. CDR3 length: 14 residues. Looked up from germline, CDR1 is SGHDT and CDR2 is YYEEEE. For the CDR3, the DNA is TGTGCCAGCAGCCTTACGACAGGGGGGGAGACCCAGTACTTC. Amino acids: CASSLTTGGETQYF.

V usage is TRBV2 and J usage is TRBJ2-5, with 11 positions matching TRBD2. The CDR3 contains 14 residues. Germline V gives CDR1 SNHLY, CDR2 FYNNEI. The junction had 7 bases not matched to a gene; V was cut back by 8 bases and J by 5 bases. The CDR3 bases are TGTGCCAGCGTTGTAGCGGGAGGGCCCGAGACCCAGTACTTC. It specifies CASVVAGGPETQYF.